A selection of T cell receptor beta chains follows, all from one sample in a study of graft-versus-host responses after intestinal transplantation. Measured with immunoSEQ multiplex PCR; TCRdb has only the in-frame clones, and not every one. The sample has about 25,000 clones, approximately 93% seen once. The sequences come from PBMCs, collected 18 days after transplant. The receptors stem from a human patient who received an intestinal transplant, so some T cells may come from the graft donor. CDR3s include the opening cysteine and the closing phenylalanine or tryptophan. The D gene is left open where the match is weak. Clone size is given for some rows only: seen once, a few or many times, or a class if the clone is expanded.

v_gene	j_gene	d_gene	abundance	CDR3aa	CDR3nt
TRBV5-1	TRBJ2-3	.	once	CASSAADSQISGTDTQYF	TGCGCCAGCAGCGCAGCGGACTCCCAGATTTCCGGCACAGATACGCAGTATTTT
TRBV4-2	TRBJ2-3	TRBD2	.	CASSHLTSGGVDTQYF	TGTGCCAGCAGCCATCTTACTAGCGGGGGAGTAGATACGCAGTATTTT
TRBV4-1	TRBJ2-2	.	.	CASRNLAMNTGELFF	TGCGCCAGCAGAAACCTAGCTATGAACACCGGGGAGCTGTTTTTT
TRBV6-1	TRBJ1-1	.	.	CASSDWEGMNTEAFF	TGTGCCAGCAGCGACTGGGAGGGGATGAACACTGAAGCTTTCTTT
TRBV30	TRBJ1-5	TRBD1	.	CAWTQLTGGQPQHF	TGTGCCTGGACCCAACTGACAGGGGGACAGCCCCAGCATTTT
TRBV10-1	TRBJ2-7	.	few	CASSPDLFSYEQYF	TGCGCCAGCTCCCCGGATCTATTCTCCTACGAGCAGTACTTC
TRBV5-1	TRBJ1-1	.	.	CASTASTRTEAFF	TGCGCCAGCACCGCTTCCACACGCACTGAAGCTTTCTTT
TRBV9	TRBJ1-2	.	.	CASSTTGVLNYGYTF	TGTGCCAGCAGCACCACCGGGGTTTTGAACTATGGCTACACCTTC
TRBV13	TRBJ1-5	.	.	CASSLRGVNQPQHF	TGTGCCAGCAGCTTAAGGGGGGTAAATCAGCCCCAGCATTTT
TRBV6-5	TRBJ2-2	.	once	CACSGVTGELFF	TGTGCCTGCTCAGGGGTCACCGGGGAGCTGTTTTTT
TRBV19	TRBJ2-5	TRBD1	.	CASSMTGGWETQYF	TGTGCCAGTAGTATGACAGGGGGCTGGGAGACCCAGTACTTC
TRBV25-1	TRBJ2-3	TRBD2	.	CASAAGGSTDTQYF	TGTGCCAGCGCAGCGGGGGGGTCCACAGATACGCAGTATTTT
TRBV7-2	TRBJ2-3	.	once	CASSWVRGTTDTQYF	TGTGCCAGCAGCTGGGTCAGGGGAACCACAGATACGCAGTATTTT
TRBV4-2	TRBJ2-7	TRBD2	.	CASSQDASGGLYEQYF	TGTGCCAGCAGCCAAGACGCGAGCGGGGGTCTCTACGAGCAGTACTTC
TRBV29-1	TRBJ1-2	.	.	CSVTPGTSGYTF	TGCAGCGTCACCCCAGGGACAAGTGGCTACACCTTC
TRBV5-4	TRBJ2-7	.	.	CASSLDVGPASYQYF	TGTGCCAGCAGCTTAGACGTGGGGCCCGCCTCTTATCAGTACTTC
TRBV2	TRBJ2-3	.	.	CASSEGRGRMVTDTQYF	TGTGCCAGCAGTGAAGGCCGGGGACGGATGGTCACAGATACGCAGTATTTT
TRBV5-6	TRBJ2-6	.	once	CASSLGGLAGTSGANVLTF	TGTGCCAGCAGCTTGGGAGGTTTGGCGGGGACCTCTGGGGCCAACGTCCTGACTTTC
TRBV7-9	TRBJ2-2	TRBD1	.	CASSSPPDRAEGTGELFF	TGTGCCAGCAGCTCCCCCCCGGACAGGGCGGAAGGCACCGGGGAGCTGTTTTTT
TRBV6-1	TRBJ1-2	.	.	CASSALVSTADGYTF	TGTGCCAGCAGTGCATTGGTTTCCACGGCGGATGGCTACACCTTC
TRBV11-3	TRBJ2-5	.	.	CASSLEGRGQETQYF	TGTGCCAGCAGCTTAGAAGGTCGAGGGCAAGAGACCCAGTACTTC
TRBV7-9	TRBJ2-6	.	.	CASSRSGGSGANVLTF	TGTGCCAGCAGTCGATCTGGCGGGTCTGGGGCCAACGTCCTGACTTTC
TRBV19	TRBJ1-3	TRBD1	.	CASSIRDRGNTIYF	TGTGCCAGTAGTATACGGGACAGAGGAAACACCATATATTTT
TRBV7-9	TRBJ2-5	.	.	CALFGGRGYQETQYF	TGTGCCCTCTTCGGGGGTAGGGGGTACCAAGAGACCCAGTACTTC
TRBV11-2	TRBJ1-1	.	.	CASSISRGTEAFF	TGTGCCAGCAGCATTAGTCGGGGGACTGAAGCTTTCTTT
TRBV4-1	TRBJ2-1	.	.	CASSQGPSYGLEQFF	TGCGCCAGCAGCCAAGGGCCCTCCTATGGGCTCGAGCAGTTCTTC
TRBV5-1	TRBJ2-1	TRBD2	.	CASSPNAGTSGGSYNEQFF	TGCGCCAGCAGCCCTAACGCCGGGACTAGCGGGGGCTCCTACAATGAGCAGTTCTTC
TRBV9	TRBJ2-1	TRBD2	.	CASSGTGTSYNEQFF	TGTGCCAGCAGCGGAACCGGGACTAGCTACAATGAGCAGTTCTTC